Listed below are T cell receptor beta chains from one sample, sequenced in a study of regulatory T cells in long-lasting Graves disease. TCRdb redid the calling of the multiplex PCR reads with MiXCR, one entry per CDR3 protein. Altogether 350,000 to 450,000 distinct CDR3 sequences are present, roughly 20% being singletons, with the ten largest covering less than 25%. Here the sequenced sample was peripheral blood mononuclear cells (PBMCs), taken when the disease was refractory, from a patient treated with antithyroid drugs. The receptors shown here come from a female donor with Graves disease. Both conserved end residues are part of each CDR3. The order of the fields is D gene, clone size, V gene, J gene, CDR3 protein, CDR3 DNA. A D gene is named only where the DNA matches it firmly. Only part of the rows carry a size: once, few, many, or a class if the clone is expanded.

>TRBD2|.|TRBV11-2|TRBJ2-2
CASSFPGGVAGETGELFF
TGTGCCAGCAGCTTCCCGGGGGGGGTAGCGGGAGAAACCGGGGAGCTGTTTTTT
>TRBD2|.|TRBV20-1|TRBJ2-7
CSARGLNIASYEQYF
TGCAGTGCTAGGGGACTAAACATAGCCTCCTACGAGCAGTACTTC
>.|many|TRBV28|TRBJ1-2
CASSLFSGGWGYTF
TGTGCCAGCAGTTTATTTTCCGGGGGATGGGGCTACACCTTC
>TRBD2|once|TRBV5-6|TRBJ2-7
CASSLAGGINEQYF
TGTGCCAGCAGCTTGGCGGGAGGGATCAACGAGCAGTACTTC
>TRBD2|.|TRBV2|TRBJ2-2
CASSSNSGRVTGELFF
TGTGCCAGCAGTTCCAATAGCGGGAGGGTCACCGGGGAGCTGTTTTTT
>.|.|TRBV2|TRBJ2-1
CASEGNGKNEQFF
TGTGCCAGCGAGGGAAACGGGAAAAATGAGCAGTTCTTC
>TRBD2|many|TRBV27|TRBJ2-7
CASSDGTSGITNYEQYF
TGTGCCAGCAGTGATGGGACTAGCGGGATAACTAACTACGAGCAGTACTTC
>TRBD1|.|TRBV10-2|TRBJ1-1
CASSEPLLQGRLGAEAFF
TGCGCCAGCAGTGAGCCCTTACTACAGGGGAGGTTAGGGGCTGAAGCTTTCTTT
>.|.|TRBV10-3|TRBJ2-7
CAISESRHTPIPNSYEQYF
TGTGCCATCAGTGAGTCGCGACATACACCCATCCCCAACTCCTACGAGCAGTACTTC
>TRBD1|.|TRBV7-8|TRBJ2-2
CASSSTEGGASTGELFF
TGTGCCAGCAGCTCCACCGAAGGGGGCGCGAGCACCGGGGAGCTGTTTTTT
>TRBD2|few|TRBV3-1|TRBJ2-7
CASSRGTSGMYEQYF
TGTGCCAGCAGCCGGGGGACTAGCGGAATGTACGAGCAGTACTTC
>.|.|TRBV3-1|TRBJ2-3
CASSQDLGLVTQYF
TGTGCCAGCAGCCAAGATCTGGGGCTAGTCACGCAGTATTTT
>.|many|TRBV5-1|TRBJ1-4
CASSLNTGEKLFF
TGCGCCAGCAGCTTGAACACAGGCGAAAAACTGTTTTTT
>TRBD1|many|TRBV27|TRBJ2-5
CASSDRVRRETQYF
TGTGCCAGCAGTGACAGGGTTCGGCGGGAGACCCAGTACTTC
>.|many|TRBV28|TRBJ1-5
CATSLLRRLSNQPQHF
TGTGCCACCTCCCTATTACGCCGGCTTAGCAATCAGCCCCAGCATTTT
>.|few|TRBV30|TRBJ1-6
CAWSAGTSYSPLHF
TGTGCCTGGAGTGCTGGGACATCGTATTCACCCCTCCACTTT
>TRBD1|many|TRBV27|TRBJ2-5
CASRTGDGETQYF
TGTGCCAGCAGGACAGGGGATGGGGAGACCCAGTACTTC
>.|.|TRBV11-3|TRBJ2-2
CASSLDATRAGELFF
TGTGCCAGCAGCTTAGACGCCACGCGCGCCGGGGAGCTGTTTTTT
>TRBD2|.|TRBV6-2/TRBV6-3|TRBJ2-2
CASSYSASGRMTGELFF
TGTGCCAGCAGTTATTCGGCTAGCGGGAGAATGACCGGGGAGCTGTTTTTT
>.|few|TRBV30|TRBJ1-1
CAWKGGDGDTEAFF
TGTGCCTGGAAAGGGGGGGATGGGGACACTGAAGCTTTCTTT
>.|few|TRBV6-2/TRBV6-3|TRBJ1-5
CASSSIGGVKEPQHF
TGTGCCAGCAGTTCCATCGGGGGGGTGAAAGAGCCCCAGCATTTT
>.|.|TRBV7-3|TRBJ2-5
CASSLGFRFSGGEMETQYF
TGTGCCAGCAGCTTAGGGTTTCGGTTTTCTGGGGGCGAGATGGAGACCCAGTACTTC
>.|many|TRBV27|TRBJ1-2
CASRPLEKHYGYTF
TGTGCCAGCAGGCCTTTGGAGAAGCACTATGGCTACACCTTC